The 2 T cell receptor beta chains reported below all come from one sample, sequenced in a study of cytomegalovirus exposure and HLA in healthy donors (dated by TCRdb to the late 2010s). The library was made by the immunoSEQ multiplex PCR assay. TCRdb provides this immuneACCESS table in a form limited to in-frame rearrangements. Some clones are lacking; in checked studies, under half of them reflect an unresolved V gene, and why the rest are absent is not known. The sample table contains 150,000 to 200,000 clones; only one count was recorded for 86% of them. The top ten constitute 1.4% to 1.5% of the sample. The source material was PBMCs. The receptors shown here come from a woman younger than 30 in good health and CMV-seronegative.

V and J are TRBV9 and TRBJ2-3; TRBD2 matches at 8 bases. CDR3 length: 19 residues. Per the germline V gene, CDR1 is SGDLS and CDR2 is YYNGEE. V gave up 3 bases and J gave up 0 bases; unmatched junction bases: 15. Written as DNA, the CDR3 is TGTGCCAGCAGCGGCTCCTTGGCGGGGGGACACTCAAGCACAGATACGCAGTATTTT. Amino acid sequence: CASSGSLAGGHSSTDTQYF.

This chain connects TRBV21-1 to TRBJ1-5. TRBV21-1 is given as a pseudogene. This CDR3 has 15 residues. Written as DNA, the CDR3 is TGTGCCAGCAGCAATTGGGGGGTCGGATATCAGCCCCAGCATTTT. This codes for CASSNWGVGYQPQHF.